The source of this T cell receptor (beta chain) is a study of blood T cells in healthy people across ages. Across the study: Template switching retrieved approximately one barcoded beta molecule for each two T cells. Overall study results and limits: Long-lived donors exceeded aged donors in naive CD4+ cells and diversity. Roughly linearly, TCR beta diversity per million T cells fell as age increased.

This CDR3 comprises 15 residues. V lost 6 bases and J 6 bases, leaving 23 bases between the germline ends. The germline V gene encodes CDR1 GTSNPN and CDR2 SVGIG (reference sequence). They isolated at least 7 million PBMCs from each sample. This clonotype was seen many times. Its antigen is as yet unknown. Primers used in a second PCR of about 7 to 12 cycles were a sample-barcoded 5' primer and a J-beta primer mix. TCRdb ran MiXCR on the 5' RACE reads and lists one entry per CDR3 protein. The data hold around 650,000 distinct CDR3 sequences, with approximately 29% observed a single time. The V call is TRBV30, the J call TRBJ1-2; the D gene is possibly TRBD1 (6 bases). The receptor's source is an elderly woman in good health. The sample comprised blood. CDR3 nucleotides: TGTGCCTGCGCCCTTGGGGGGGGCGAGACGAATGGCTACACCTTC. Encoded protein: CACALGGGETNGYTF.